The rows below give T cell receptor beta chains drawn from one sample of a study of identical twins. TCRdb re-analysed the 5' RACE reads in MiXCR, keeping a single row per CDR3 protein. The profile shows 350,000 to 450,000 distinct CDR3 sequences, under 20% of them singletons. The material sequenced was naive T cells sorted from blood. These receptors all come from a man aged 45 to 65 in good health. CDR3s include the opening cysteine and the closing phenylalanine or tryptophan. D genes are given only for firm matches. Some rows mark clone size as missing; the rest say once, few, many or name a class of expanded clone.

d_gene: NA
j_gene: TRBJ2-7
abundance: many
v_gene: TRBV29-1
CDR3aa: CSVGHYYEQYF
CDR3nt: TGCAGCGTCGGACACTACTACGAGCAGTACTTC

d_gene: NA
j_gene: TRBJ2-7
abundance: NA
v_gene: TRBV5-1
CDR3aa: CASSLGQFLGEQYF
CDR3nt: TGCGCCAGCAGCTTGGGACAGTTCCTCGGCGAGCAGTACTTC

d_gene: TRBD1
j_gene: TRBJ1-6
abundance: many
v_gene: TRBV7-8
CDR3aa: CASSLVVATGVNSPLHF
CDR3nt: TGTGCCAGCAGCTTAGTCGTTGCAACAGGGGTTAATTCACCCCTCCACTTT

d_gene: NA
j_gene: TRBJ2-7
abundance: NA
v_gene: TRBV18
CDR3aa: CASSPGDLYEQYF
CDR3nt: TGTGCCAGCTCACCAGGGGATCTATACGAGCAGTACTTC

d_gene: NA
j_gene: TRBJ2-1
abundance: few
v_gene: TRBV12-3/TRBV12-4
CDR3aa: CASSAEGGSYNEQFF
CDR3nt: TGTGCCAGCAGTGCCGAGGGGGGCTCCTACAATGAGCAGTTCTTC

d_gene: NA
j_gene: TRBJ2-7
abundance: few
v_gene: TRBV6-2/TRBV6-3
CDR3aa: CASSNGTRLYSYEQYF
CDR3nt: TGTGCCAGCAGTAACGGGACTCGCCTTTACTCCTACGAGCAGTACTTC

d_gene: TRBD1
j_gene: TRBJ2-7
abundance: NA
v_gene: TRBV12-3/TRBV12-4
CDR3aa: CASSLGFTGGTYEQYF
CDR3nt: TGTGCCAGCAGTTTAGGGTTTACAGGGGGGACCTACGAGCAGTACTTC

d_gene: NA
j_gene: TRBJ1-2
abundance: NA
v_gene: TRBV25-1
CDR3aa: CASSESPGTGYTF
CDR3nt: TGTGCCAGCAGTGAATCCCCAGGTACTGGCTACACCTTC

d_gene: NA
j_gene: TRBJ2-2
abundance: NA
v_gene: TRBV29-1
CDR3aa: CNPRDGNTGELFF
CDR3nt: TGCAACCCACGGGACGGGAACACCGGGGAGCTGTTTTTT

d_gene: NA
j_gene: TRBJ1-5
abundance: many
v_gene: TRBV20-1
CDR3aa: CSARVGQKYQPQHF
CDR3nt: TGCAGTGCTAGAGTAGGCCAGAAGTATCAGCCCCAGCATTTT

d_gene: NA
j_gene: TRBJ1-1
abundance: many
v_gene: TRBV20-1
CDR3aa: CSAWGSVNTEAFF
CDR3nt: TGCAGTGCTTGGGGGTCCGTAAACACTGAAGCTTTCTTT

d_gene: NA
j_gene: TRBJ1-2
abundance: once
v_gene: TRBV20-1
CDR3aa: CSARVKATYGYTF
CDR3nt: TGCAGTGCTAGAGTAAAGGCCACCTATGGCTACACCTTC

d_gene: NA
j_gene: TRBJ1-5
abundance: few
v_gene: TRBV20-1
CDR3aa: CSARRDQDQPQHF
CDR3nt: TGCAGTGCTCGCCGGGACCAGGATCAGCCCCAGCATTTT

d_gene: NA
j_gene: TRBJ1-1
abundance: NA
v_gene: TRBV7-8
CDR3aa: CASSLGQTRTTEAFF
CDR3nt: TGTGCCAGCAGCTTAGGGCAGACCCGAACAACTGAAGCTTTCTTT

d_gene: NA
j_gene: TRBJ2-5
abundance: NA
v_gene: TRBV15
CDR3aa: CATSRDGAAGETQYF
CDR3nt: TGTGCCACCAGCAGAGATGGTGCTGCCGGAGAGACCCAGTACTTC

d_gene: TRBD1
j_gene: TRBJ1-1
abundance: few
v_gene: TRBV7-2
CDR3aa: CASSKAQGAVNTEAFF
CDR3nt: TGTGCCAGCAGTAAAGCACAGGGGGCGGTGAACACTGAAGCTTTCTTT

d_gene: NA
j_gene: TRBJ1-5
abundance: NA
v_gene: TRBV18
CDR3aa: CASSLNKEQPQHF
CDR3nt: TGTGCCAGCTCCCTGAATAAGGAGCAGCCCCAGCATTTT

d_gene: NA
j_gene: TRBJ2-5
abundance: NA
v_gene: TRBV29-1
CDR3aa: CSVFPDIETQYF
CDR3nt: TGCAGCGTTTTTCCCGACATTGAGACCCAGTACTTC

d_gene: TRBD1
j_gene: TRBJ2-1
abundance: few
v_gene: TRBV6-1
CDR3aa: CASRKQTGLDNEQFF
CDR3nt: TGTGCCAGCAGGAAGCAGACAGGGCTGGACAATGAGCAGTTCTTC

d_gene: NA
j_gene: TRBJ1-1
abundance: few
v_gene: TRBV29-1
CDR3aa: CSVDWDLPRTEAFF
CDR3nt: TGCAGCGTTGACTGGGATCTCCCACGGACTGAAGCTTTCTTT

d_gene: TRBD2
j_gene: TRBJ2-5
abundance: many
v_gene: TRBV25-1
CDR3aa: CASSALRLADQETQYF
CDR3nt: TGTGCCAGCAGTGCCCTACGACTAGCGGACCAAGAGACCCAGTACTTC

d_gene: NA
j_gene: TRBJ2-4
abundance: many
v_gene: TRBV6-1
CDR3aa: CASSGQEGDQIQYF
CDR3nt: TGTGCCAGCAGTGGACAGGAAGGGGACCAAATTCAGTACTTC

d_gene: NA
j_gene: TRBJ2-2
abundance: NA
v_gene: TRBV20-1
CDR3aa: CSASAPLGESTGELFF
CDR3nt: TGCAGTGCATCCGCCCCGTTGGGGGAGTCCACCGGGGAGCTGTTTTTT

d_gene: NA
j_gene: TRBJ1-5
abundance: NA
v_gene: TRBV27
CDR3aa: CASRGGGGNQPQHF
CDR3nt: TGTGCCAGCAGGGGTGGAGGGGGCAATCAGCCCCAGCATTTT

d_gene: NA
j_gene: TRBJ2-2
abundance: few
v_gene: TRBV10-3
CDR3aa: CAISVSNGNTGELFF
CDR3nt: TGTGCCATCAGTGTATCCAACGGTAACACCGGGGAGCTGTTTTTT

d_gene: NA
j_gene: TRBJ1-3
abundance: many
v_gene: TRBV7-6
CDR3aa: CASSLSGEGNTIYF
CDR3nt: TGTGCCAGCAGCTTGAGCGGGGAGGGAAACACCATATATTTT

d_gene: NA
j_gene: TRBJ2-7
abundance: NA
v_gene: TRBV27
CDR3aa: CASSMGGVKGVGSYEQYF
CDR3nt: TGTGCCAGCAGTATGGGCGGCGTGAAGGGGGTCGGCTCCTACGAGCAGTACTTC

d_gene: TRBD1
j_gene: TRBJ2-2
abundance: many
v_gene: TRBV11-2
CDR3aa: CASSLSLGSGGIGELFF
CDR3nt: TGTGCCAGCAGCTTGTCCCTCGGTTCAGGGGGCATCGGGGAGCTGTTTTTT

d_gene: NA
j_gene: TRBJ2-7
abundance: NA
v_gene: TRBV15
CDR3aa: CATSRGRNNAAEQYF
CDR3nt: TGTGCCACCAGCAGAGGACGAAACAACGCCGCCGAGCAGTACTTC

d_gene: NA
j_gene: TRBJ1-5
abundance: NA
v_gene: TRBV19
CDR3aa: CASSILPPGFQPQHF
CDR3nt: TGTGCCAGTAGTATACTCCCCCCGGGCTTTCAGCCCCAGCATTTT

d_gene: NA
j_gene: TRBJ2-1
abundance: NA
v_gene: TRBV7-9
CDR3aa: CASSRQVEQFF
CDR3nt: TGTGCCAGCAGCCGACAGGTTGAGCAGTTCTTC

d_gene: NA
j_gene: TRBJ2-1
abundance: few
v_gene: TRBV12-3/TRBV12-4
CDR3aa: CASSSSHGPAVRFF
CDR3nt: TGTGCCAGCAGTTCCTCTCACGGCCCGGCCGTTCGGTTCTTC

d_gene: TRBD2
j_gene: TRBJ2-1
abundance: NA
v_gene: TRBV9
CDR3aa: CASSISSGGPDNEQFF
CDR3nt: TGTGCCAGCAGCATCAGTTCGGGGGGGCCGGACAATGAGCAGTTCTTC

d_gene: TRBD1
j_gene: TRBJ2-7
abundance: NA
v_gene: TRBV4-1
CDR3aa: CASSRIPRGTGNEQYF
CDR3nt: TGCGCCAGCAGCCGAATACCGAGAGGGACAGGTAATGAGCAGTACTTC

d_gene: NA
j_gene: TRBJ2-7
abundance: few
v_gene: TRBV4-1
CDR3aa: CASSQLRGRAPGEQYF
CDR3nt: TGCGCCAGCAGCCAACTCAGGGGACGTGCCCCCGGGGAGCAGTACTTC

d_gene: TRBD1
j_gene: TRBJ2-7
abundance: few
v_gene: TRBV29-1
CDR3aa: CSAAGTGDEQYF
CDR3nt: TGCAGCGCCGCCGGGACAGGGGACGAGCAGTACTTC

d_gene: TRBD2
j_gene: TRBJ2-3
abundance: NA
v_gene: TRBV24-1
CDR3aa: CATSPAGVSTDTQYF
CDR3nt: TGTGCCACCTCTCCGGCGGGGGTTAGCACAGATACGCAGTATTTT

d_gene: NA
j_gene: TRBJ2-7
abundance: NA
v_gene: TRBV4-3
CDR3aa: CASSQGRGTVYEQYF
CDR3nt: TGCGCCAGCAGCCAAGGACGAGGGACTGTTTACGAGCAGTACTTC

d_gene: TRBD1
j_gene: TRBJ1-4
abundance: few
v_gene: TRBV7-2
CDR3aa: CASSLNRGREKLFF
CDR3nt: TGTGCCAGCAGCTTAAACAGGGGGCGTGAAAAACTGTTTTTT

d_gene: NA
j_gene: TRBJ2-3
abundance: few
v_gene: TRBV20-1
CDR3aa: CSARVGTFTDTQYF
CDR3nt: TGCAGTGCTAGAGTCGGGACGTTCACAGATACGCAGTATTTT

d_gene: NA
j_gene: TRBJ1-4
abundance: many
v_gene: TRBV20-1
CDR3aa: CSASGEKLFF
CDR3nt: TGCAGTGCTAGTGGTGAAAAACTGTTTTTT

d_gene: TRBD2
j_gene: TRBJ2-1
abundance: NA
v_gene: TRBV6-2/TRBV6-3
CDR3aa: CASSYPIAGGPNEQFF
CDR3nt: TGTGCCAGCAGTTACCCTATAGCGGGGGGGCCGAATGAGCAGTTCTTC

d_gene: NA
j_gene: TRBJ2-5
abundance: few
v_gene: TRBV6-5
CDR3aa: CASSSPRDSQETQYF
CDR3nt: TGTGCCAGCAGTTCCCCCCGGGACTCTCAAGAGACCCAGTACTTC

d_gene: NA
j_gene: TRBJ1-1
abundance: NA
v_gene: TRBV7-3
CDR3aa: CASSWGMNTEAFF
CDR3nt: TGTGCCAGCAGTTGGGGGATGAACACTGAAGCTTTCTTT

d_gene: NA
j_gene: TRBJ1-5
abundance: NA
v_gene: TRBV20-1
CDR3aa: CSARPRAGNQPQHF
CDR3nt: TGCAGTGCTAGACCCAGGGCTGGCAATCAGCCCCAGCATTTT

d_gene: NA
j_gene: TRBJ2-1
abundance: NA
v_gene: TRBV23-1
CDR3aa: CASRFRDPSSYNEQFF
CDR3nt: TGCGCCAGCCGATTCCGGGACCCGAGCTCCTACAATGAGCAGTTCTTC

d_gene: TRBD2
j_gene: TRBJ2-5
abundance: few
v_gene: TRBV20-1
CDR3aa: CSANRGGGFGKETQYF
CDR3nt: TGCAGTGCCAACCGAGGCGGGGGGTTCGGGAAGGAGACCCAGTACTTC

d_gene: NA
j_gene: TRBJ2-1
abundance: NA
v_gene: TRBV3-1
CDR3aa: CASSQTGTWLNEQFF
CDR3nt: TGTGCCAGCAGCCAAACCGGGACCTGGCTGAATGAGCAGTTCTTC

d_gene: TRBD2
j_gene: TRBJ2-5
abundance: many
v_gene: TRBV5-4
CDR3aa: CASSSTPAGLAVGTQYF
CDR3nt: TGTGCCAGCAGCTCAACCCCCGCGGGACTAGCTGTGGGGACCCAGTACTTC

d_gene: NA
j_gene: TRBJ2-7
abundance: NA
v_gene: TRBV5-5
CDR3aa: CASVRADGYEQYF
CDR3nt: TGTGCCAGCGTCCGTGCGGACGGCTACGAGCAGTACTTC

d_gene: NA
j_gene: TRBJ2-7
abundance: NA
v_gene: TRBV6-5
CDR3aa: CASSYQREQYF
CDR3nt: TGTGCCAGCAGTTACCAGCGGGAGCAGTACTTC

d_gene: TRBD2
j_gene: TRBJ2-3
abundance: many
v_gene: TRBV7-2
CDR3aa: CASSPGLAGSGDTQYF
CDR3nt: TGTGCCAGCAGCCCCGGACTAGCGGGCTCGGGAGATACGCAGTATTTT

d_gene: TRBD1
j_gene: TRBJ1-2
abundance: NA
v_gene: TRBV12-3/TRBV12-4
CDR3aa: CASNGQGLYGYTF
CDR3nt: TGTGCCAGCAATGGACAGGGCCTCTATGGCTACACCTTC

d_gene: TRBD1
j_gene: TRBJ2-7
abundance: many
v_gene: TRBV29-1
CDR3aa: CSVGGQGTYEQYF
CDR3nt: TGCAGCGTTGGAGGACAGGGGACCTACGAGCAGTACTTC

d_gene: NA
j_gene: TRBJ2-2
abundance: NA
v_gene: TRBV6-5
CDR3aa: CASSYSGQKNTGELFF
CDR3nt: TGTGCCAGCAGTTACTCGGGGCAGAAGAACACCGGGGAGCTGTTTTTT

d_gene: TRBD2
j_gene: TRBJ2-5
abundance: many
v_gene: TRBV4-3
CDR3aa: CASSQEVSGGEETQYF
CDR3nt: TGCGCCAGCAGCCAAGAGGTTAGCGGGGGGGAAGAGACCCAGTACTTC

d_gene: TRBD1
j_gene: TRBJ1-1
abundance: many
v_gene: TRBV5-5
CDR3aa: CASSRDRPVNTEAFF
CDR3nt: TGTGCCAGCAGCCGGGACAGGCCAGTGAACACTGAAGCTTTCTTT

d_gene: NA
j_gene: TRBJ2-1
abundance: few
v_gene: TRBV2
CDR3aa: CAILPAVALSSYNEQFF
CDR3nt: TGTGCCATCCTACCAGCGGTCGCATTAAGCTCCTACAATGAGCAGTTCTTC

d_gene: TRBD2
j_gene: TRBJ2-3
abundance: NA
v_gene: TRBV12-3/TRBV12-4
CDR3aa: CASSLGGRETDTQYF
CDR3nt: TGTGCCAGCAGTTTAGGCGGGAGGGAAACAGATACGCAGTATTTT